This passage covers 11 T cell receptor beta chains from one sample sequenced in a study of identical twins. TCRdb used MiXCR to reprocess the 5' RACE reads, holding one entry per CDR3 protein. The sample gives approximately 670,000 distinct CDR3 sequences, around 5.7% of which show up once; roughly 1.6% is in the top ten. Input material: naive T cells sorted from blood. The origin of the receptors is a man younger than 35 in good health.

The chain recombines TRBV25-1 with TRBJ2-1; D is perhaps TRBD2 (6 bases). The germline V gene encodes CDR1 MGHDK and CDR2 SYGVNS. V was shortened by 8 bases and J by 8 bases, with 16 bases between the two germline ends. The CDR3 has 13 residues. CDR3 residues: CASRTLAGHEQFF. The DNA for the CDR3 is TGTGCCAGCCGGACACTAGCAGGGCATGAGCAGTTCTTC. The whole variable domain, remainder taken from reference TRBV25-1 and TRBJ2-1, is EADIYQTPRYLVIGTGKKITLECSQTMGHDKMYWYQQDPGMELHLIHYSYGVNSTEKGDLSSESTVSRIRTEHFPLTLESARPSHTSQYLCASRTLAGHEQFFGPGTRLTVL.

This chain joins TRBV5-1 and TRBJ2-1; D not resolved. The germline V gene encodes CDR1 SGHRS and CDR2 YFSETQ. The CDR3 runs to 15 residues. The V gene lost 1 base and the J gene lost 1 base, with 9 bases spanning the gap. The CDR3 here is CASSLYLISYNEQFF. CDR3 DNA: TGCGCCAGCAGCTTGTACTTAATTTCCTACAATGAGCAGTTCTTC.

In its sample, this clonotype was seen many times. The chain is built from TRBV5-1 and TRBJ2-4; D gene unclear. The CDR3 has 15 amino acids. V lost 4 bases and J lost 0, with 11 bases in between. The germline V gene encodes CDR1 SGHRS and CDR2 YFSETQ. The CDR3 region is CASSLSLRAKNIQYF. CDR3 DNA: TGCGCCAGCAGCCTCTCCCTTCGAGCCAAAAACATTCAGTACTTC.

This clonotype was counted between two and nine times. V gene TRBV6-2 or TRBV6-3 combines with J gene TRBJ2-4; the D gene is possibly TRBD2 (7 bases). The V gene lost 8 bases and the J gene lost 5 bases, with 16 bases spanning the gap. The CDR3 is 14 amino acids. CDR1 and CDR2 (germline): MNHEY, SVGEGT. Here the CDR3 reads CASGTTGLQNIQYF. CDR3 in DNA: TGTGCCAGCGGGACTACAGGGCTTCAAAACATTCAGTACTTC.

This clonotype has only one observation. It may be a read error: a sequence one base away is much more abundant. A read error is likely, as this CDR3 ends without the conserved phenylalanine or tryptophan. The chain couples TRBV28 to TRBJ2-1; 13 nucleotides agree with TRBD2. Germline V lookup: CDR1 MDHEN, CDR2 SYDVKM. V shed 5 bases and J 7 bases; nucleotides not matched to a gene: 8. This CDR3 has 16 amino acids. This CDR3 is CASSITGTSGTNEQFC. CDR3 nucleotides: TGTGCCAGCAGTATTACCGGGACTAGCGGGACAAATGAGCAGTTCTGC.

The genes are TRBV10-3 and TRBJ2-3; no reliable D call. The CDR3 has 12 amino acids. Between the trimmed V and J ends, which lost 4 bases and 0 bases, there was a span of 2 bases. Germline V gene lookup returns CDR1 ENHRY and CDR2 SYGVKD. The CDR3 protein is CAISVSTDTQYF. The CDR3 DNA sequence: TGTGCCATCAGTGTGAGCACAGATACGCAGTATTTT.

This chain connects TRBV27 to TRBJ2-7, with TRBD1 matching over 8 bases. The trim removed 4 bases at V and 2 bases at J, leaving 7 bases unmatched. Germline V CDR1 and CDR2: MNHEY, SMNVEV (reference sequence). The CDR3 runs 15 residues. This chain's CDR3 is CASSSLQGAAYEQYF. As DNA, the CDR3 is TGTGCCAGCAGTTCTCTTCAGGGGGCGGCCTACGAGCAGTACTTC.

This clonotype was observed at least ten times. The CDR3 region is CASSYSGLKTSAYEQYF. The CDR3 DNA is TGTGCCAGCAGTTACTCAGGGTTAAAGACTAGCGCCTACGAGCAGTACTTC. The rearrangement uses TRBV6-5 and TRBJ2-7, with 8 nucleotides matching TRBD2. CDR1 is MNHEY, CDR2 SVGAGI, per germline. The V segment lost 0 bases and the J segment 2 bases; nucleotides outside the gene matches: 9. CDR3 length equals 17 residues.

The V gene is TRBV10-2, the J gene TRBJ2-7, with 7 bases lining up with TRBD1. The V gene end was trimmed by 3 bases and the J gene end by 4 bases; junction bases not matched to a gene: 3. Germline CDR1 WSHSY, CDR2 SAAADI. The CDR3 extends over 13 amino acids. Written as DNA, the CDR3 is TGCGCCAGCAGTGATGGGACAGAGTACGAGCAGTACGTC. Protein: CASSDGTEYEQYV.

This clonotype has more than one count but fewer than ten. This chain uses TRBV11-2 with TRBJ2-5; 7 nucleotides line up with TRBD1. CDR1 and CDR2 from the germline V gene are SGHAT and FQNNGV. This CDR3 comprises 13 residues. V was pared by 5 bases and J by 4 bases, with 4 bases of the junction left unmatched. Here the CDR3 DNA reads TGTGCCAGCAGCCTCCACAGGGGAGAGACCCAGTACTTC. Translated: CASSLHRGETQYF.

This chain joins TRBV24-1 and TRBJ2-5; the D is unclear. The germline CDR1 and CDR2 sequences are KGHDR and SFDVKD. This CDR3 region has 14 residues. V gave up 3 bases and J gave up 1 base, with 8 bases separating them. CDR3: CATSDTLVQETQYF. The CDR3 DNA reads as TGTGCCACCAGTGATACCCTGGTCCAAGAGACCCAGTACTTC.